Reported below is one T cell receptor beta chain. The CDR3 is made up of 15 amino acids. Looked up from germline, CDR1 is KGHSH and CDR2 is LQKENI. The V and J ends lost 4 bases and 3 bases respectively, with 16 bases between them. This sample stems from a study of blood T cell repertoires in COVID-19. Study-level information: Samples representing acute and convalescent COVID-19 were sourced from the United States, Italy and Spain. The cDNA or gDNA used as material had been derived from T cells, B-cell-depleted T cells, or PBMCs.

Profiling relied on immunoSEQ multiplex PCR, and the TCRdb table lists in-frame clones only, not all of them. The sample carries about 81,000 clones, about 86% recorded once. The TCR sequence derives from a woman of 80 years or more with acute or convalescent COVID-19. The material sequenced was peripheral blood. The rearrangement joins TRBV18 to TRBJ2-7; a weak D match, TRBD1 (6 bases). The CDR3 DNA reads as TGTGCCAGCTCACAAGGATTGGGGGCTCACTACGAGCAGTACTTC. It is translated as CASSQGLGAHYEQYF. Full variable domain (remainder filled in from reference TRBV18 and TRBJ2-7): NAGVMQNPRHLVRRRGQEARLRCSPMKGHSHVYWYRQLPEEGLKFMVYLQKENIIDESGMPKERFSAEFPKEGPSILRIQQVVRGDSAAYFCASSQGLGAHYEQYFGPGTRLTVT.